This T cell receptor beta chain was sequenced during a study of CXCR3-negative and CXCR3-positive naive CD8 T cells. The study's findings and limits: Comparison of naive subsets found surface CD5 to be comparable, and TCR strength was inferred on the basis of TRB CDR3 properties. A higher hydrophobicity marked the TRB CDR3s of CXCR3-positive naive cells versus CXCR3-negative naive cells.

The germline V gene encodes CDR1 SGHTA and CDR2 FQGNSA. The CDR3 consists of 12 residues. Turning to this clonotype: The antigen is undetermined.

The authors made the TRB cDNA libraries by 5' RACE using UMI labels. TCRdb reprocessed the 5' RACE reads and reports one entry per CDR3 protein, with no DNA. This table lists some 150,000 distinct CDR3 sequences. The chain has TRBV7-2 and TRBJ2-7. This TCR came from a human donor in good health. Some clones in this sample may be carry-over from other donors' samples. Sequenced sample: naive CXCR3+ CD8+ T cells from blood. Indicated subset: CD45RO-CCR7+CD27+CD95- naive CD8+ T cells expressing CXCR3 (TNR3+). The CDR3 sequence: CASSLNPDEQYF. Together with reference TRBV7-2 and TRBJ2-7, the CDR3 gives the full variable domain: GAGVSQSPSNKVTEKGKDVELRCDPISGHTALYWYRQSLGQGLEFLIYFQGNSAPDKSGLPSDRFSAERTGGSVSTLTIQRTQQEDSAVYLCASSLNPDEQYFGPGTRLTVT.